This paragraph reports one T cell receptor beta chain. Its antigen remains unknown. The table came from immunoSEQ multiplex PCR; TCRdb's copy has only in-frame clones and leaves some out. The profile shows 75,000 to 95,000 clones, about 89% of them singletons. Germline-derived CDR1 and CDR2 are MDHEN and SYDVKM. J gave up 7 bases and V 5 bases, and 14 bases lay outside the gene matches. This CDR3 contains 17 residues. This entry is derived from a study of OX40 agonist ivuxolimab in advanced cancers. Study context: One hepatocellular carcinoma and a couple of cutaneous melanoma patients partially responded. Broader study findings: Specificity for antigen went undetermined in the expanded peripheral T cells. Expanded clones were, on average, more numerous among CD8+ T cells than CD4+. Dose levels from 0.1 to 3.0 mg/kg saw CD4+ and CD8+ blood T cells expand clonally by week 6.

The receptor was derived from an adult with an advanced solid tumor such as melanoma, head and neck, liver or kidney cancer. The chain uses TRBV28 and TRBJ1-4, with 9 bases aligning to TRBD1. Material: CD4+ or CD8+ T cells sorted from blood, obtained in a trial of the OX40 agonist ivuxolimab. The CDR3 is CASSRGQGSFAGEKLFF. As DNA, the CDR3 is TGTGCCAGCAGTCGGGGACAGGGCAGTTTTGCGGGTGAAAAACTGTTTTTT.